One sample yielded the 31 T cell receptor beta chains listed below, sequenced in a study of molecular identifiers for immune sequencing clone quantification. One entry per CDR3 protein, called by TCRdb with MiXCR from the PCR reads. The table records under 650,000 distinct CDR3 sequences, approximately 20% of them present only once. Sequenced: naive CD8+ T cells from blood, with Jurkat cell RNA spiked in. The subset was: FACS-sorted CD8+CD4-CCR7+CD45RA+ naive T cells. These receptors were taken from a human donor in good health. Some libraries in this study had Jurkat cell RNA spiked in.

This clonotype has only one observation. This may come from a read error, since a much larger clone is one base off. The CDR3 is CASQLFRSQPQRF. CDR3 nucleotides: TGTGCCAGCCAACTCTTCCGCAGCCAGCCCCAGCGTTTT. The chain is built from TRBV12-3 or TRBV12-4 and TRBJ1-5; D unclear. This CDR3 is 13 amino acids long.

Concerning this clonotype itself: Possible read error: a much larger clone is one base away. The rearrangement links TRBV30 to TRBJ1-5, with D perhaps TRBD1 (5 bases). The germline gives CDR1 GTSNPN, CDR2 SVGIG (reference sequence). The CDR3 contains 12 residues. CDR3 bases: TGTGCCTGGAGTGTACTTGGGGGTCCCCAGCGTTTT. Encoded protein: CAWSVLGGPQRF. The full variable domain, its missing parts supplied by reference TRBV30 and TRBJ1-5, is SQTIHQWPATLVQPVGSPLSLECTVEGTSNPNLYWYRQAAGRGLQLLFYSVGIGQISSEVPQNLSASRPQDRQFILSSKKLLLSDSGFYLCAWSVLGGPQRFGDGTRLSIL.

This clonotype was seen a few times. The chain links TRBV20-1 to TRBJ2-1; TRBD2 matches 7 bases. The germline V gene encodes CDR1 DFQATT and CDR2 SNEGSKA (reference sequence). The CDR3 consists of 14 residues. V trimming: 4 bases; J trimming: 3 bases; junction bases outside the gene matches: 6. In DNA form, the CDR3 reads TGCAGTGCTAAACAGACTAGCATCTACAATGAGCAGTTCTTC. Protein sequence: CSAKQTSIYNEQFF.

In this sample, this clonotype turned up many times. The chain links TRBV6-5 to TRBJ2-7, with TRBD1 matching over 7 bases. Germline V gene lookup returns CDR1 MNHEY and CDR2 SVGAGI. The length of the CDR3 is 13 residues. The ends lost 0 bases at V and 6 bases at J; junction bases unmatched: 2. CDR3 loop: CASSYSTGSEQYF. The CDR3 region has the DNA TGTGCCAGCAGTTACTCGACAGGGAGCGAGCAGTACTTC.

V usage is TRBV3-1 and J usage is TRBJ2-3; TRBD1 matches 9 bases. CDR1 LGHDT and CDR2 YNNKEL come from the germline V gene (reference sequence). This CDR3 spans 14 amino acids. Trimming took 5 bases from V and 6 from J; bases not matched to a gene: 6. The CDR3 region has the DNA TGTGCCAGCAGCACCGGGACAGGGTTCGATACGCAGTATTTT. Translation gives CASSTGTGFDTQYF.

As for this clonotype: This may be a read error, as it is one base from a much larger clone. The chain has TRBV20-1 and TRBJ1-5; tentative D call: TRBD1 (6 bases). This CDR3 region has 16 residues. Trimming removed 6 bases from V and 3 bases from J, with 21 bases in between. In germline, CDR1 is DFQATT, CDR2 SNEGSKA (reference sequence). The CDR3 DNA sequence: TGCAGTGCCATCGACGGGGGGCGAGGAGTCAATCAGCCCCAGCATTTT. The encoded protein is CSAIDGGRGVNQPQHF.

This clonotype was observed a handful of times. This rearrangement joins TRBV4-2 to TRBJ2-1; D call uncertain. V was trimmed by 2 bases and J by 0 bases, leaving 14 bases between them. The CDR3 length is 17 residues. Germline CDR1 reads LGHNA; CDR2 reads YNFKEQ. The CDR3 DNA sequence: TGTGCCAGCAGCCAATCTCGCGGTCCCAGCTCCTACAATGAGCAGTTCTTC. Its translation: CASSQSRGPSSYNEQFF.

CDR3 region: CASSQDEGYQETQYF. The CDR3 nucleotides are TGCGCCAGCAGCCAAGATGAAGGGTACCAAGAGACCCAGTACTTC. The chain combines TRBV4-3 with TRBJ2-5; D is uncertain. The CDR3 consists of 15 residues. Germline V gene sequence: CDR1 LGHNA, CDR2 YSLEER. The V end lost 0 bases, the J end lost 0 bases, and 8 bases lay between the germline ends.

In the case of this clonotype: Since a much larger clone is just one base distant, this may be a read error. This chain connects TRBV24-1 to TRBJ2-3; a weak D match, TRBD2 (6 bases). This CDR3 is built from 13 residues. Germline V gives CDR1 KGHDR, CDR2 SFDVKD. In nucleotides, the CDR3 is TGTACCACCAGTGGAGGGAGCACAGATACGCAGTATTTT. Translation gives CTTSGGSTDTQYF.

This clonotype was seen a handful of times. The chain recombines TRBV11-2 with TRBJ2-1; 10 bases fit TRBD2. The CDR3 is 14 amino acids. V shed 8 bases, J shed 7 bases, and the junction held 8 bases outside the gene matches. Germline loops: CDR1 SGHAT, CDR2 FQNNGV. The CDR3 spells CASVGLAFNNEQFF. CDR3 sequence (DNA): TGTGCCAGCGTGGGACTAGCGTTCAATAATGAGCAGTTCTTC.

This clonotype was observed a single time. Given a much more abundant clone one base away, this may be a read error. The V gene is TRBV6-5, the J gene TRBJ1-1; D remains ambiguous. Germline loops: CDR1 MNHEY, CDR2 SVGAGI. This CDR3 contains 15 residues. The CDR3 region is CAGSYPRGSNTEAFF. In DNA, the CDR3 is TGTGCCGGCAGTTACCCCCGCGGATCTAACACTGAAGCTTTCTTT.

The J gene is TRBJ2-3, the V gene TRBV20-1; weak D call: TRBD2 (6 bases). The CDR3 extends over 16 amino acids. Between the trimmed V and J ends, which lost 1 base and 2 bases, there was a span of 16 bases. The germline gives CDR1 DFQATT, CDR2 SNEGSKA (reference sequence). In nucleotides, the CDR3 is TGCAGTGCTAGAGGGTACGGAGGCGGGAACACAGATACGCAGTATTTT. Its translation is CSARGYGGGNTDTQYF.

In its sample, this clonotype was seen many times. This rearrangement joins TRBV6-6 to TRBJ2-7; weak D call: TRBD1 (6 bases). Trimming removed 0 bases from V and 6 bases from J, with 18 bases in between. Germline assignment: CDR1 MNHNY and CDR2 SVGAGI (reference sequence). The CDR3 loop spans 16 amino acids. The CDR3 sequence: CASSYSMAGEYGEQYF. The CDR3 DNA reads as TGTGCCAGCAGTTACTCGATGGCAGGGGAGTATGGCGAGCAGTACTTC.

This clonotype was recorded at least ten times. The chain links TRBV5-6 to TRBJ2-7, with no clear D. Germline loops: CDR1 SGHDT, CDR2 YYEEEE. The CDR3 sequence is 13 residues long. V lost 2 bases and J 4 bases, leaving 10 bases between the germline ends. CDR3 amino acids: CASSFGQTYEQYF. The CDR3, as DNA: TGTGCCAGCAGCTTTGGGCAGACTTACGAGCAGTACTTC.

The chain recombines TRBV6-5 with TRBJ2-3; 13 nucleotides align to TRBD2. Trimming took 3 bases from V and 2 from J; bases not matched to a gene: 2. The CDR3 has 16 amino acids. The germline V gene has CDR1 MNHEY and CDR2 SVGAGI. CDR3 nucleotides: TGTGCCAGCAGTTATGGGACTAGCGGGGCCACAGATACGCAGTATTTT. This codes for CASSYGTSGATDTQYF.

This clonotype showed up just a few times. The chain combines TRBV4-1 with TRBJ2-3; 11 bases map to TRBD2. The CDR3 has 17 amino acids. Germline V gene sequence: CDR1 MGHRA, CDR2 YSYEKL. After removal of 3 bases from V and 3 bases from J, the junction contained 8 bases not matched to a gene. The CDR3 DNA is TGCGCCAGCAGCCAGAAAACTAGCGGGAGTTTGACAGATACGCAGTATTTT. It encodes CASSQKTSGSLTDTQYF.

There are many counts of this clonotype. The chain links TRBV7-6 to TRBJ2-7; 9 bases match TRBD1. The ends lost 9 bases at V and 3 bases at J; junction bases unmatched: 6. Germline V lookup: CDR1 SGHVS, CDR2 FNYEAQ. There are 13 residues in the CDR3. Here the CDR3 DNA reads TGTGCCAGTGCACAGGGGGCTGTCTACGAGCAGTACTTC. This encodes CASAQGAVYEQYF.

This clonotype appeared a single time. This may come from a read error, since a much larger clone is one base off. V and J are TRBV28 and TRBJ2-1; no definite D call. Germline V gene data show CDR1 as MDHEN and CDR2 as SYDVKM. The CDR3 runs 14 residues. The V gene lost 10 bases and the J gene lost 0 bases, with 13 bases spanning the gap. Here the CDR3 reads CATVSVDSYNEQFF. The DNA for the CDR3 is TGTGCCACGGTTTCGGTGGACTCCTACAATGAGCAGTTCTTC. Drawing the rest from reference TRBV28 and TRBJ2-1, the complete variable domain is DVKVTQSSRYLVKRTGEKVFLECVQDMDHENMFWYRQDPGLGLRLIYFSYDVKMKEKGDIPEGYSVSREKKERFSLILESASTNQTSMYLCATVSVDSYNEQFFGPGTRLTVL.

To note about this clonotype: This may be a read error, as it is one base from a much larger clone. J is TRBJ2-7 and V is TRBV25-1; D call uncertain. Germline CDR1 MGHDK, CDR2 SYGVNS. The CDR3 totals 13 residues. Deletions cut 0 bases from V and 5 bases from J, with 8 bases between. CDR3: CASSEYHGDEQYF. CDR3 coding DNA: TGTGCCAGCAGTGAATATCACGGCGACGAGCAGTACTTC.

This chain joins TRBV19 and TRBJ2-5, with 8 bases identical to TRBD2. This CDR3 spans 16 amino acids. V was clipped by 2 bases and J by 1 base; unmatched bases: 6. Germline-derived CDR1 and CDR2 are LNHDA and SQIVND (reference sequence). The CDR3 loop is CASSIRGAGGQETQYF. The DNA of the CDR3 is TGTGCCAGTAGTATAAGGGGGGCGGGGGGCCAAGAGACCCAGTACTTC.

This clonotype showed up many times. J is TRBJ2-7 and V is TRBV7-2; tentatively, D is TRBD2 (6 bases). CDR1 is SGHTA and CDR2 is FQGNSA in the germline V gene. V was cut by 1 base and J by 2 bases, with 12 bases left in between. CDR3 length: 15 residues. CDR3 coding DNA: TGTGCCAGCAGCTTAGGGCAGCGGGCACCCTACGAGCAGTACTTC. This codes for CASSLGQRAPYEQYF. The full variable domain, completed using reference TRBV7-2 and TRBJ2-7, is GAGVSQSPSNKVTEKGKDVELRCDPISGHTALYWYRQSLGQGLEFLIYFQGNSAPDKSGLPSDRFSAERTGGSVSTLTIQRTQQEDSAVYLCASSLGQRAPYEQYFGPGTRLTVT.

As regards this clonotype: A much larger clone differs by one base, so this may be a read error. The chain has TRBV4-3 and TRBJ1-1, with D unresolved. The CDR3 runs 16 residues. Germline CDR1 and CDR2: LGHNA and YSLEER. In DNA form, the CDR3 reads TGCGCCAGCAGCCAAGAGAGCTGGGCGGGGAACACTGAAGTTTTCTTT. Amino acid sequence: CASSQESWAGNTEVFF.

This clonotype was seen only a few times. The genes are TRBV30 and TRBJ2-5, with unresolved D. V shed 0 bases and J shed 7 bases, with 6 bases lying between them. Germline V gene sequence: CDR1 GTSNPN, CDR2 SVGIG (reference sequence). The CDR3 has 11 amino acids. Written as DNA, the CDR3 is TGTGCCTGGAGTGTACTGGGGACCCAGTACTTC. It translates to CAWSVLGTQYF. The full variable domain, in which reference TRBV30 and TRBJ2-5 provide the parts outside the CDR3, is SQTIHQWPATLVQPVGSPLSLECTVEGTSNPNLYWYRQAAGRGLQLLFYSVGIGQISSEVPQNLSASRPQDRQFILSSKKLLLSDSGFYLCAWSVLGTQYFGPGTRLLVL.

Details on this clonotype: This clone may be a read error of a much larger clone one base away. The rearrangement uses TRBV29-1 and TRBJ2-1; the D is unclear. This CDR3 is built from 14 residues. Trimming cost V 3 bases and J 8 bases, with 17 bases left between them. Looked up from germline, CDR1 is SQVTM and CDR2 is ANQGSEA. The chain's CDR3 is CSVEGRSPFDEQFF. CDR3 nucleotide sequence: TGCAGCGTTGAGGGCCGGAGCCCCTTCGATGAGCAGTTCTTC.

This sequence joins TRBV10-3 and TRBJ1-3; perhaps TRBD1 as D (6 bases). CDR1 and CDR2 from the germline V gene are ENHRY and SYGVKD. The germline V and J ends were trimmed by 6 bases and 0 bases, with 18 bases remaining between them. There are 17 residues in the CDR3. CDR3 in DNA: TGTGCCATCAGGGGGGGGGACACCACCTCCTCTGGAAACACCATATATTTT. Residues: CAIRGGDTTSSGNTIYF.

Ten or more counts support this clonotype. The chain uses TRBV12-3 or TRBV12-4 and TRBJ2-7; D is unclear. V lost 6 bases to trimming and J lost 0 bases, with 12 bases between them. The CDR3 is made up of 14 amino acids. CDR3 region: CASSPDPDSYEQYF. The CDR3 DNA reads as TGTGCCAGCAGCCCGGACCCGGACTCCTACGAGCAGTACTTC.

This clonotype was counted many times. This rearrangement joins TRBV14 to TRBJ2-7; D uncertain. The CDR3 sequence is 12 residues long. Germline CDR1 is SGHDN and CDR2 is FVKESK. V shed 3 bases and J shed 4 bases, with 7 bases lying between them. CDR3 sequence (DNA): TGTGCCAGCAGCCACGGGCCGTACGAGCAGTACTTC. Translated: CASSHGPYEQYF.

Note on this clonotype: A much bigger clone sits one base away, suggesting this may be a read error. The V gene is TRBV7-2, the J gene TRBJ2-1; 9 bases fit TRBD1. Germline V gene data show CDR1 as SGHTA and CDR2 as FQGNSA. The CDR3 sequence is 15 residues long. CDR3 bases: TGTGCCAGCAGCTCCTGGACAGGGGATTGGAATGAGCAGTCCTTC. Translation gives CASSSWTGDWNEQSF.

This clonotype was observed a few times. This chain uses TRBV2 with TRBJ2-3; D might be TRBD2 (6 bases). Germline-derived CDR1 and CDR2 are SNHLY and FYNNEI. V was cut by 6 bases and J by 0 bases, with 19 bases left in between. The CDR3 has 17 amino acids. CDR3 nucleotides: TGTGCCAGCAGCCCCGGGGCGGGATTTGGGAGCACAGATACGCAGTATTTT. This codes for CASSPGAGFGSTDTQYF.

Comment on this clonotype: It is likely a read error, because the conserved phenylalanine at the end of the CDR3 is missing. This sequence joins TRBV27 and TRBJ2-7, with D perhaps matching TRBD2 (5 bases). Germline V gene lookup returns CDR1 MNHEY and CDR2 SMNVEV (reference sequence). The CDR3 is 14 amino acids. Deletions cut 2 bases from V and 0 bases from J, with 8 bases between. CDR3 loop: CASSLDGSSYEQYL. CDR3 DNA sequence: TGTGCCAGCAGTTTAGATGGGAGCTCCTACGAGCAGTACCTC.

This clonotype was seen only a few times. J is TRBJ2-3 and V is TRBV13; 12 nucleotides line up with TRBD2. After removal of 5 bases from V and 3 bases from J, the junction contained 24 bases not matched to a gene. CDR1 is PRHDT, CDR2 FYEKMQ, per germline (reference sequence). This CDR3 has 22 residues. This chain's CDR3 is CASSPSIGQSGTSGRETDTQYF. For the CDR3, the DNA is TGTGCCAGCAGCCCCTCGATAGGCCAATCCGGGACTAGCGGGCGTGAAACAGATACGCAGTATTTT.